The rows below give T cell receptor beta chains drawn from one sample of a study of beta chain features in type 1 diabetes. Sequencing was performed with immunoSEQ multiplex PCR; in TCRdb, only in-frame clones are kept and a portion is missing. The sample has approximately 300,000 clones; 8% to 13% are singletons. The sample taken for sequencing was naive CD4+ T cells from blood. These receptors came from a young woman in good health. Each CDR3 is given with its conserved first and last residue. The D gene is left open where the match is weak. Clone size is not always given. Where it is, it says once, few, many or a class for expanded clones.

d_gene	v_gene	abundance	j_gene	CDR3nt	CDR3aa
.	TRBV18	few	TRBJ2-7	TGTGCCAGCTCACCCCTGGCAGGTTCCTACGAGCAGTACTTC	CASSPLAGSYEQYF
.	TRBV7-8	.	TRBJ2-3	TGTGCCAGCAGCTTATCCGGGAGCACAGATACGCAGTATTTT	CASSLSGSTDTQYF
.	TRBV4-3	few	TRBJ2-7	TGCGCCAGCAGCCAAGATCCCGGGAACTCCTACGAGCAGTACTTC	CASSQDPGNSYEQYF
TRBD2	TRBV6-6	.	TRBJ2-5	TGTGCCAGCAGTTACGGACTAGTCCAAGAGACCCAGTACTTC	CASSYGLVQETQYF
TRBD2	TRBV5-6	.	TRBJ2-7	TGTGCCAGCAGCCCAAGCCCGGGAACTAGCGTCCACGAGCAGTACTTC	CASSPSPGTSVHEQYF
TRBD1	TRBV4-3	.	TRBJ2-7	TGCGCCAGCAGCCTTGGACAGGGCTACGAGCAGTACTTC	CASSLGQGYEQYF
TRBD1	TRBV7-8	.	TRBJ2-5	TGTGCCAGCAGCACTACAGGGGGAGAGACCCAGTACTTC	CASSTTGGETQYF
TRBD1	TRBV6-5	few	TRBJ2-1	TGTGCCAGCAGACACGACAGGGATCCCTACAATGAGCAGTTCTTC	CASRHDRDPYNEQFF
TRBD1	TRBV15	few	TRBJ1-5	TGTGCCACCAGCGAGCTACAGGGGGCAGGCAATCAGCCCCAGCATTTT	CATSELQGAGNQPQHF
TRBD1	TRBV7-9	few	TRBJ1-1	TGTGCCAGCAGCCTGCAGGGGGACACTGAAGCTTTCTTT	CASSLQGDTEAFF
.	TRBV19	.	TRBJ2-1	TGTGCCAGTAGTCCGGGTCCTAACAATGAGCAGTTCTTC	CASSPGPNNEQFF
.	TRBV15	few	TRBJ2-7	TGTGCCACCAGCAGAGATTTGACAGGATCCTACGAGCAGTACTTC	CATSRDLTGSYEQYF
.	TRBV11-3	.	TRBJ2-3	TGTGCCAGCAGCTTAGGGCGCGGTAGCGGCACAGATACGCAGTATTTT	CASSLGRGSGTDTQYF
TRBD2	TRBV28	few	TRBJ2-1	TGTGCCAGCTGGGGACTAGCGGGAGGGCCACGGCGGGATGAGCAGTTCTTC	CASWGLAGGPRRDEQFF
.	TRBV15	few	TRBJ1-1	TGTGCCACCAGCACGGACAACATGAACACTGAAGCTTTCTTT	CATSTDNMNTEAFF
.	TRBV28	few	TRBJ2-2	TGTGCCAGCAGTGCCCCAGGGCCCCTCGGCACCGGGGAGCTGTTTTTT	CASSAPGPLGTGELFF
TRBD2	TRBV7-9	few	TRBJ2-7	TGTGCCAGCAGCTTTGGGTCTAGCGGTTACGAGCAGTACTTC	CASSFGSSGYEQYF
.	TRBV30	few	TRBJ1-2	TGTGCCTGGAGTGCAGGACCGGGACTGTTTGGCTACACCTTC	CAWSAGPGLFGYTF
.	TRBV4-3	.	TRBJ1-1	TGCGCCAGCAGCCAAGACCAGGGTCGGAGAACTGAAGCTTTCTTT	CASSQDQGRRTEAFF
.	TRBV6-5	.	TRBJ1-1	TGTGCCAGCAGTTACGTCAGGGGTGACACTGAAGCTTTCTTT	CASSYVRGDTEAFF
TRBD2	TRBV30	few	TRBJ2-1	TGTGCCTGGAGTCGGACTAGCGGCTCAATGGGGCAGTTCTTC	CAWSRTSGSMGQFF
.	TRBV5-8	.	TRBJ2-2	TGTGCCAGCAGCCCCTACGGGGGATGGGGAACCGGGGAGCTGTTTTTT	CASSPYGGWGTGELFF
TRBD1	TRBV30	.	TRBJ1-1	TGTGCCTGGAGCCAGGGGGCTGGAACTGAAGCTTTCTTT	CAWSQGAGTEAFF
.	TRBV7-6	.	TRBJ2-5	TGTGCCAGCAGCTTAGGAGGGCGGGTAGAGACCCAGTACTTC	CASSLGGRVETQYF
TRBD1	TRBV7-9	few	TRBJ2-7	TGTGCCAGCAGCACCGGGACAGGGACCTACGAGCAGTACTTC	CASSTGTGTYEQYF
TRBD2	TRBV18	few	TRBJ2-7	TGTGCCAGCTCACTCGGGGGAGGGAGCTCCTACGAGCAGTACTTC	CASSLGGGSSYEQYF
TRBD2	TRBV4-2	.	TRBJ2-7	TGTGCCAGCAGCCAAGAGTTGGCGGGAGGAACCTACGAGCAGTACTTC	CASSQELAGGTYEQYF